A single sample gave rise to the 14 T cell receptor beta chains below, sequenced in a study of blood T cell repertoires in COVID-19. Libraries were prepared by immunoSEQ multiplex PCR; TCRdb keeps only in-frame clonotypes and omits some of them. The table shows about 120,000 clones, with 90% occurring only once. The sample taken for sequencing was peripheral blood. The receptors come from a woman aged 55-69 years with COVID-19, enrolled during active disease.

This chain connects TRBV24-1 to TRBJ1-4; D is unclear. Germline lookup yields CDR1 KGHDR and CDR2 SFDVKD. The ends were cut back, 5 bases at V and 8 bases at J, with 11 bases in the middle. CDR3 length: 13 residues. The CDR3 protein is CATSAGDGEKLFF. CDR3 nucleotides: TGTGCCACCAGTGCCGGGGATGGCGAAAAACTGTTTTTT.

The chain uses TRBV5-1 and TRBJ2-3; 7 nucleotides agree with TRBD1. Germline lookup yields CDR1 SGHRS and CDR2 YFSETQ. After removal of 2 bases from V and 0 bases from J, the junction contained 3 bases not matched to a gene. CDR3 length equals 15 residues. CDR3 loop: CASSFRDSSTDTQYF. The CDR3 DNA is TGCGCCAGCAGCTTCCGGGACAGTAGCACAGATACGCAGTATTTT.

The chain combines TRBV15 with TRBJ2-2, with 7 bases identical to TRBD1. V shed 3 bases and J 10 bases; nucleotides not matched to a gene: 8. Germline V CDR1 and CDR2: LNHNV, YYDKDF (reference sequence). This CDR3 region has 14 residues. Here the CDR3 reads CATSRAGGQVELFF. In nucleotides, the CDR3 is TGTGCCACCAGCAGGGCAGGGGGTCAGGTGGAGCTGTTTTTT.

V usage is TRBV19 and J usage is TRBJ1-3; 9 positions match TRBD1. The V segment lost 3 bases and the J segment 8 bases; nucleotides outside the gene matches: 8. This CDR3 spans 15 amino acids. Germline V gene data show CDR1 as LNHDA and CDR2 as SQIVND (reference sequence). CDR3 DNA: TGTGCCAGTAGTATCCACAGGGGGCCAGCGGACACCATATATTTT. This sequence encodes CASSIHRGPADTIYF. Combining the CDR3 with reference TRBV19 and TRBJ1-3 gives the whole variable domain DGGITQSPKYLFRKEGQNVTLSCEQNLNHDAMYWYRQDPGQGLRLIYYSQIVNDFQKGDIAEGYSVSREKKESFPLTVTSAQKNPTAFYLCASSIHRGPADTIYFGEGSWLTVV.

This clone showed up just a few times. Here the CDR3 reads CATSRDSGVGGELFF. For the CDR3, the DNA is TGTGCCACCAGCAGAGATTCGGGGGTCGGCGGGGAGCTGTTTTTT. The V call is TRBV15, the J call TRBJ2-2; D may be TRBD2 (6 bases). The ends were cut back, 0 bases at V and 7 bases at J, with 12 bases in the middle. Germline CDR1 is LNHNV and CDR2 is YYDKDF (reference sequence). The CDR3 has 15 amino acids.

The rearrangement joins TRBV6-2 or TRBV6-3 to TRBJ1-5, with a possible D match to TRBD1 (6 bases). This CDR3 contains 17 residues. The germline V and J ends were trimmed by 5 bases and 1 base, with 18 bases remaining between them. The V gene's germline CDR1 is MNHEY and CDR2 SVGEGT. CDR3 sequence (DNA): TGTGCCAGCAGTGACAGGCCTCGGGGTACGAGCAATCAGCCCCAGCATTTT. It codes for CASSDRPRGTSNQPQHF.

V is TRBV18 and J is TRBJ2-7; 9 positions match TRBD1. The CDR3 contains 19 residues. The germline CDR1 and CDR2 sequences are KGHSH and LQKENI. V lost 1 base, J lost 3 bases, and 16 bases stayed unmatched. The CDR3 nucleotides are TGTGCCAGCTCACCACTCCCACCCCCTTGGACAGGGGAGCACTACGAGCAGTACTTC. Residues: CASSPLPPPWTGEHYEQYF.

The chain links TRBV18 to TRBJ2-1; 13 bases line up with TRBD2. J lost 7 bases, V lost 3 bases, and 0 bases had no gene match. Per the germline V gene, CDR1 is KGHSH and CDR2 is LQKENI. The CDR3 has 14 amino acids. The CDR3 DNA is TGTGCCAGCTCACCGGGACTAGCGGGGAATGAGCAGTTCTTC. It encodes CASSPGLAGNEQFF.

In this sample, this clone turned up a few times. This chain joins TRBV14 and TRBJ1-6; 7 bases map to TRBD1. The CDR3 runs 15 residues. Germline-derived CDR1 and CDR2 are SGHDN and FVKESK. J lost 7 bases, V lost 6 bases, and 9 bases had no gene match. The CDR3 reads CASRGPRGKNSPLHF. CDR3 nucleotide sequence: TGTGCCAGCAGAGGACCCAGGGGGAAAAATTCACCCCTCCACTTT.

This clone was seen a few times. This chain connects TRBV6-1 to TRBJ1-1; 7 positions match TRBD1. CDR3 length: 15 amino acids. Germline assignment: CDR1 MNHNS and CDR2 SASEGT. With V trimmed by 2 bases and J by 4 bases, 7 bases remained unmatched. CDR3 DNA sequence: TGTGCCAGCAGTGAATGGAGGGGGCGGATCACTGAAGCTTTCTTT. It is translated as CASSEWRGRITEAFF.

This chain joins TRBV10-3 and TRBJ1-2; D is undetermined. The CDR3 runs 15 residues. Germline CDR1 is ENHRY and CDR2 is SYGVKD. Trimming took 3 bases from V and 4 from J, leaving 15 bases between them. The CDR3 DNA sequence: TGTGCCATCAGTGAATTCGTGGAGGCCTCCTATGGCTACACCTTC. The encoded protein is CAISEFVEASYGYTF.

This chain links TRBV21-1 with TRBJ1-2; whether TRBD1, the table's D call, matches the DNA was not checked. TRBV21-1 is reported as a pseudogene. There are 15 residues in the CDR3. CDR3: CASSIGQGKVWGYTF. CDR3 nucleotides: TGTGCCAGCAGCATAGGACAGGGGAAGGTTTGGGGCTACACCTTC.

This chain connects TRBV16 to TRBJ2-7, with 11 nucleotides matching TRBD2. Trimming took 1 base from V and 6 from J; bases not matched to a gene: 5. This CDR3 region has 15 residues. Germline CDR1 reads KGHSY; CDR2 reads FQNENV. This CDR3 reads CASSQLVAGGLEQYF. In nucleotides, the CDR3 is TGTGCCAGCAGCCAATTGGTAGCGGGGGGGCTCGAGCAGTACTTC. Combining the CDR3 with reference TRBV16 and TRBJ2-7 gives the whole variable domain GEEVAQTPKHLVRGEGQKAKLYCAPIKGHSYVFWYQQVLKNEFKFLISFQNENVFDETGMPKERFSAKCLPNSPCSLEIQATKLEDSAVYFCASSQLVAGGLEQYFGPGTRLTVT.

The rearrangement joins TRBV7-9 to TRBJ1-6; 8 nucleotides align to TRBD1. V gave up 4 bases and J gave up 9 bases; unmatched junction bases: 5. Germline CDR1 SEHNR, CDR2 FQNEAQ (reference sequence). The CDR3 is made up of 14 amino acids. CDR3: CASSWGQVGSPLHF. CDR3 DNA sequence: TGTGCCAGCAGCTGGGGACAGGTGGGTTCACCCCTCCACTTT.